This TCR beta chain was sequenced in a study of T cell responses to AZD1222 COVID-19 vaccine. Clones were read by immunoSEQ multiplex PCR, and TCRdb kept only the in-frame ones, dropping some. The data contain around 130,000 clones, 75% to 95% of them singletons. V lost 6 bases, J lost 7 bases, and 9 bases stayed unmatched. The CDR3 loop spans 15 amino acids. The germline V gene has CDR1 SGHTA and CDR2 FQGTGA. The chain uses TRBV7-3 and TRBJ2-5; TRBD2 matches at 12 bases. The sequence derives from an adult who received the AZD1222 COVID-19 vaccine. This sample comprised peripheral blood, obtained 28 days after the second AZD1222 dose. In DNA form, the CDR3 reads TGTGCCAGCAGTTCGACTAGCGGGGGTGTGGGGACCCAGTACTTC. As protein: CASSSTSGGVGTQYF.